Listed below are T cell receptor beta chains from one sample, sequenced in a study of T-cell reconstitution after alpha-beta-depleted transplantation in children. In TCRdb, the PCR reads were re-called with MiXCR into one record per CDR3 protein. The top ten hold roughly 40% of the sample, which has hundreds of thousands of distinct CDR3 sequences, 15% to 20% seen once. The sample consisted of PBMCs, mostly from graft donor cells, taken 360 days after TCRalphabeta/CD19-depleted stem cell transplant. These receptors were obtained from a male patient under 10 years old who had a stem cell transplant for acute lymphoblastic leukemia, so the T cells may come from the graft donor. Each CDR3 is given with its conserved first and last residue. A D gene is named only where the DNA matches it firmly. Size is omitted from some rows. Given values are once, few, many or a class for expanded clones.

V: TRBV28; J: TRBJ1-5; size: few; D: NA; DNA: TGTGCCAGCAGTAACCCGGGGGCGCGGGGCAATCAGCCCCAGCATTTT; CDR3: CASSNPGARGNQPQHF
V: TRBV19; J: TRBJ1-3; size: NA; D: NA; DNA: TGTGCCAGCCTACCGGGCGGTGGAAACACCATATATTTT; CDR3: CASLPGGGNTIYF
V: TRBV7-2; J: TRBJ2-5; size: NA; D: NA; DNA: TGTGCCAGCAGCACCGACCGGGGGACCCAGTACTTC; CDR3: CASSTDRGTQYF
V: TRBV30; J: TRBJ2-7; size: NA; D: TRBD1; DNA: TGTGCCTGGAGTAGGGACAGCTACGAGCAGTACTTC; CDR3: CAWSRDSYEQYF
V: TRBV7-2; J: TRBJ2-3; size: few; D: NA; DNA: TGTGCCAGCAGTTCGGGCCTTGGTACGCAGTATTTT; CDR3: CASSSGLGTQYF
V: TRBV29-1; J: TRBJ2-5; size: NA; D: TRBD1; DNA: TGCAGCGCCTGGACAGGGGCCATGAGAGAGACCCAGTACTTC; CDR3: CSAWTGAMRETQYF
V: TRBV15; J: TRBJ2-1; size: NA; D: NA; DNA: TGTGCCACCGGGGATCTCCAGGACCTGGCGGGTGAGCAGTTCTTC; CDR3: CATGDLQDLAGEQFF
V: TRBV5-1; J: TRBJ2-2; size: many; D: NA; DNA: TGCGCCAGCAGCTTTGGTCGTCCGGGACTCACCGGGGAGCTGTTTTTT; CDR3: CASSFGRPGLTGELFF
V: TRBV2; J: TRBJ2-5; size: NA; D: NA; DNA: TGTGCCAGCAGTGGACGGGGGGCTCCCCAAGAGACCCAGTACTTC; CDR3: CASSGRGAPQETQYF
V: TRBV29-1; J: TRBJ2-7; size: NA; D: TRBD1; DNA: TGCAGCGCTAAAGGGGGCATCCGCTACGAGCAGTACTTC; CDR3: CSAKGGIRYEQYF
V: TRBV6-5; J: TRBJ2-4; size: once; D: TRBD2; DNA: TGTGCCAGCAGTTCCCTTACTAGCGGACTAGCCAAAAACATTCAGTACTTC; CDR3: CASSSLTSGLAKNIQYF
V: TRBV3-1; J: TRBJ2-1; size: few; D: TRBD2; DNA: TGTGCCAGCAGCCACATAGGGACCTACTGGGGAGGGGCCTACAATGAGCAGTTCTTC; CDR3: CASSHIGTYWGGAYNEQFF
V: TRBV7-7; J: TRBJ2-7; size: many; D: NA; DNA: TGTGCTAGCAGCCTGGGGCCGGGGAGCTCCTACGAGCAGTACTTC; CDR3: CASSLGPGSSYEQYF
V: TRBV9; J: TRBJ2-6; size: many; D: NA; DNA: TGTGCCAGCTCATCCAGGGAAGCTGGGGCCAACGTCCTGACTTTC; CDR3: CASSSREAGANVLTF
V: TRBV4-2; J: TRBJ2-1; size: few; D: NA; DNA: TGTGCCAGCAGCCAACCCTTGGGGGCTGAGCAGTTCTTC; CDR3: CASSQPLGAEQFF
V: TRBV10-3; J: TRBJ1-2; size: NA; D: NA; DNA: TGTGCCATCAGTGAGCAATCCGACAGGACGACCTTC; CDR3: CAISEQSDRTTF
V: TRBV28; J: TRBJ2-7; size: few; D: NA; DNA: TGTGCCACCTTGAAGTTGGGGTACGGGGCCAACGAGCAGTACTTC; CDR3: CATLKLGYGANEQYF
V: TRBV18; J: TRBJ2-7; size: few; D: NA; DNA: TGTGCCAGCTCACCACTGAGTTTCTCCTACGAGCAGTACTTC; CDR3: CASSPLSFSYEQYF
V: TRBV15; J: TRBJ2-1; size: few; D: NA; DNA: TGTGCCACCAGCAGATCGGACATCTACAATGAGCAGTTCTTC; CDR3: CATSRSDIYNEQFF
V: TRBV28; J: TRBJ2-7; size: NA; D: TRBD1; DNA: TGTGCCAGCACCACAACCGGGACAGGGGGCTACGAGCAGTACTTC; CDR3: CASTTTGTGGYEQYF